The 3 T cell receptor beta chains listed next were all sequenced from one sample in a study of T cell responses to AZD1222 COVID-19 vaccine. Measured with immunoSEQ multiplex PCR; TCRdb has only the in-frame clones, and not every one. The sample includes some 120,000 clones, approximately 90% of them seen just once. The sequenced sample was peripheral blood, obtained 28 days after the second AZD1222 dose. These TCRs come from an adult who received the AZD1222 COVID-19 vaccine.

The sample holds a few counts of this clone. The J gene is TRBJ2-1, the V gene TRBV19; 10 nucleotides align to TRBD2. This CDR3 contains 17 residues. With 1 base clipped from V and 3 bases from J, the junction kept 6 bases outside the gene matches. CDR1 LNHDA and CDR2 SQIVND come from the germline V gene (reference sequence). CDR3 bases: TGTGCCAGTAGTATAGGAGCTAGCGGGAGTCTCTACAATGAGCAGTTCTTC. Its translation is CASSIGASGSLYNEQFF.

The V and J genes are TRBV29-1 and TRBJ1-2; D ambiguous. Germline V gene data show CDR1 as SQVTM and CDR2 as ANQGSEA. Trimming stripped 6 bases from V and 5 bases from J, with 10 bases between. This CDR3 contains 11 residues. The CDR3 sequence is CSVPRAYGYTF. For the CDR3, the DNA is TGCAGCGTGCCTCGGGCATATGGCTACACCTTC.

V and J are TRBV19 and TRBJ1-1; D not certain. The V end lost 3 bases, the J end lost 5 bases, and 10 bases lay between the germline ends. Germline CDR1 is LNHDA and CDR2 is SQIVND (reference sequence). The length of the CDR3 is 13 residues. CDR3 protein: CASSIIRDTEAFF. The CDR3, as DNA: TGTGCCAGTAGTATTATAAGGGATACTGAAGCTTTCTTT.